These 28 T cell receptor beta chains were all obtained from the same sample, sequenced in a study of blood T cell repertoires in COVID-19. Produced via immunoSEQ multiplex PCR; TCRdb's table is partial and in-frame only. The repertoire has 30,000 to 40,000 clones, approximately 82% of them found once; the top ten carry 7.4%. The sample consisted of peripheral blood. All receptors derive from a woman aged 60 to 75 with acute or convalescent COVID-19.

The V gene is TRBV30, the J gene TRBJ2-5; D may be TRBD2 (5 bases). The CDR3 spans 15 residues. V was pared by 3 bases and J by 0 bases, with 14 bases between. Germline CDR1 is GTSNPN and CDR2 is SVGIG (reference sequence). The CDR3 bases are TGTGCCTGGAGGCCATCCTTAGCGTACCAAGAGACCCAGTACTTC. This gives the protein CAWRPSLAYQETQYF.

Details on this clone: This same CDR3 is encoded by further DNA sequences in the sample. The V and J genes are TRBV30 and TRBJ1-6; no clear D gene. CDR3 length equals 15 residues. Germline V CDR1 and CDR2: GTSNPN, SVGIG (reference sequence). The V and J ends lost 0 bases and 0 bases respectively, with 6 bases between them. For the CDR3, the DNA is TGTGCCTGGAGTGTCCCCGGCTCCTATAATTCACCCCTCCACTTT. The encoded protein is CAWSVPGSYNSPLHF.

The chain carries TRBV7-2 and TRBJ1-5, with 7 bases fitting TRBD1. The CDR3 runs 16 residues. J was trimmed by 7 bases and V by 1 base; bases with no gene match: 10. Germline assignment: CDR1 SGHTA and CDR2 FQGNSA. The CDR3 DNA reads TGTGCCAGCAGCTTAGTAGTGGAGACAGGGAAACAGCCCCAGCATTTT. Its translation is CASSLVVETGKQPQHF. Full variable domain (outside the CDR3, taken from reference TRBV7-2 and TRBJ1-5): GAGVSQSPSNKVTEKGKDVELRCDPISGHTALYWYRQSLGQGLEFLIYFQGNSAPDKSGLPSDRFSAERTGGSVSTLTIQRTQQEDSAVYLCASSLVVETGKQPQHFGDGTRLSIL.

This rearrangement joins TRBV5-4 to TRBJ1-2; unclear D gene. CDR1 is SGHNT and CDR2 is YYREEE in the germline V gene (reference sequence). This CDR3 spans 14 amino acids. With 3 bases removed from V and 8 bases from J, the gap between germline ends came to 17 bases. CDR3 protein: CASSSGYERYGYTF. CDR3 DNA: TGTGCCAGCAGCTCGGGGTACGAGAGGTACGGCTACACCTTC.

The rearrangement joins TRBV2 to TRBJ2-2, with D possibly being TRBD1 (5 bases). The CDR3 length is 14 residues. Germline-derived CDR1 and CDR2 are SNHLY and FYNNEI. Deletions cut 3 bases from V and 5 bases from J, with 10 bases between. CDR3 DNA sequence: TGTGCCAGCAGTGACAGGGTGGGAACCGGGGAGCTGTTTTTT. It is translated as CASSDRVGTGELFF. Full variable domain (outside the CDR3, taken from reference TRBV2 and TRBJ2-2): EPEVTQTPSHQVTQMGQEVILRCVPISNHLYFYWYRQILGQKVEFLVSFYNNEISEKSEIFDDQFSVERPDGSNFTLKIRSTKLEDSAMYFCASSDRVGTGELFFGEGSRLTVL.

J is TRBJ1-5 and V is TRBV5-4; tentatively, D is TRBD1 (6 bases). Germline CDR1 SGHNT, CDR2 YYREEE (reference sequence). With 0 bases removed from V and 2 bases from J, the gap between germline ends came to 12 bases. This CDR3 has 16 amino acids. The CDR3 loop reads CASSLGGPGGNQPQHF. CDR3 bases: TGTGCCAGCAGCTTGGGGGGGCCAGGAGGCAATCAGCCCCAGCATTTT. The whole variable domain, filled in from reference TRBV5-4 and TRBJ1-5, reads ETGVTQSPTHLIKTRGQQVTLRCSSQSGHNTVSWYQQALGQGPQFIFQYYREEENGRGNFPPRFSGLQFPNYSSELNVNALELDDSALYLCASSLGGPGGNQPQHFGDGTRLSIL.

The rearrangement links TRBV6-5 to TRBJ2-7; a weak D match, TRBD2 (6 bases). Germline CDR1 reads MNHEY; CDR2 reads SVGAGI. The CDR3 has 14 amino acids. With 4 bases removed from V and 7 bases from J, the gap between germline ends came to 17 bases. In nucleotides, the CDR3 is TGTGCCAGCAGTTCCCCCAGAGGGAGGTTTGAGCAGTACTTC. Protein: CASSSPRGRFEQYF.

This chain uses TRBV6-6 with TRBJ2-3, with D perhaps TRBD1 (6 bases). This CDR3 has 14 amino acids. CDR1 MNHNY and CDR2 SVGAGI come from the germline V gene (reference sequence). V dropped 4 bases and J dropped 0 bases, with 8 bases sitting between them. The CDR3 is CASSSRGSTDTQYF. DNA of the CDR3: TGTGCCAGCAGTTCCAGGGGAAGCACAGATACGCAGTATTTT.

This sequence joins TRBV14 and TRBJ1-4; 9 bases fit TRBD1. V lost 4 bases and J lost 7; bases outside the gene matches: 13. Germline V lookup: CDR1 SGHDN, CDR2 FVKESK. CDR3 size: 17 residues. The CDR3 coding sequence is TGTGCCAGCAGCCTCCGGACAGGGGCGGCTTCCCCTGAAAAACTGTTTTTT. It encodes CASSLRTGAASPEKLFF.

V is TRBV7-7 and J is TRBJ2-7; possibly TRBD2 for D (7 bases). V shed 1 base and J shed 2 bases, with 12 bases lying between them. The V gene's germline CDR1 is SSHAT and CDR2 FNYEAQ (reference sequence). The CDR3 is made up of 15 amino acids. For the CDR3, the DNA is TGTGCCAGCAGCTTAGAGGCGGGGGCCACCTACGAGCAGTACTTC. Amino acids: CASSLEAGATYEQYF.

V usage is TRBV27 and J usage is TRBJ1-4, with 10 bases lining up with TRBD1. The germline CDR1 and CDR2 sequences are MNHEY and SMNVEV (reference sequence). Trimming took 9 bases from V and 8 from J; bases not matched to a gene: 12. This CDR3 region has 15 residues. The CDR3 DNA reads TGTGCCAGGTTTAGGACGGACAGGGGGAGGGAAAAACTGTTTTTT. As protein: CARFRTDRGREKLFF.

V gene TRBV18 combines with J gene TRBJ2-1; D perhaps matches TRBD2 (5 bases). In germline, CDR1 is KGHSH, CDR2 LQKENI. The CDR3 has 14 amino acids. V gave up 2 bases and J gave up 9 bases, with 14 bases separating them. For the CDR3, the DNA is TGTGCCAGCTCACCAGGGTTAATCGAGGGTGAGCAGTTCTTC. Translated, it gives CASSPGLIEGEQFF.

V is TRBV23-1 and J is TRBJ1-4, with 9 bases fitting TRBD1. TRBV23-1 is an ORF, and what it does is uncertain. The CDR3 sequence is 16 residues long. V was clipped by 1 base and J by 7 bases; unmatched bases: 7. CDR3 in amino acids: CASSQFYRGPGEKLFF. The CDR3 nucleotides read TGCGCCAGCAGTCAATTTTACAGGGGGCCTGGTGAAAAACTGTTTTTT.

V and J are TRBV5-1 and TRBJ1-2, with D unresolved. Trimming shortened V by 0 bases and J by 2 bases, and 5 bases separated the two germline ends. CDR3 length equals 13 residues. Germline loops: CDR1 SGHRS, CDR2 YFSETQ. The CDR3 sequence: CASSLGENYGYTF. The CDR3 region has the DNA TGCGCCAGCAGCTTGGGCGAGAACTATGGCTACACCTTC.

The chain is built from TRBV20-1 and TRBJ1-2; D is possibly TRBD1 (6 bases). The CDR3 spans 13 residues. V gave up 3 bases and J gave up 1 base, with 9 bases separating them. Germline V gene lookup returns CDR1 DFQATT and CDR2 SNEGSKA (reference sequence). The CDR3 loop reads CSASPGDNYGYTF. In nucleotides, the CDR3 is TGCAGTGCTAGTCCAGGGGATAACTATGGCTACACCTTC.

The chain joins TRBV12-3 or TRBV12-4 to TRBJ1-1; the D is unclear. V was shortened by 3 bases and J by 6 bases, with 11 bases between the two germline ends. The CDR3 runs 13 residues. The CDR3 nucleotides are TGTGCCAGCAGTTTTGGGCCTCGGCCTGAAGCTTTCTTT. Its protein product is CASSFGPRPEAFF.

This chain links TRBV11-2 with TRBJ2-7, with TRBD1 matching over 7 bases. Germline-derived CDR1 and CDR2 are SGHAT and FQNNGV. V was clipped by 5 bases and J by 7 bases; unmatched bases: 11. The CDR3 is 14 residues long. CDR3 bases: TGTGCCAGCAGCGACGGGACAGTGGGGCTAGAGCAGTACTTC. This encodes CASSDGTVGLEQYF.

The CDR3 here is CASSTKPGGLNPTNEKLFF. CDR3 DNA: TGTGCCAGCAGCACTAAACCAGGGGGCTTGAATCCAACTAATGAAAAACTGTTTTTT. The V and J genes are TRBV21-1 and TRBJ1-4; the DNA was not used to check the table's D call, TRBD1. TRBV21-1 is classified as a pseudogene. The CDR3 consists of 19 residues.

The gene calls are TRBV4-2 and TRBJ1-2; TRBD1 is a possible D gene (6 bases). The V and J ends lost 3 bases and 6 bases respectively, with 8 bases between them. CDR1 is LGHNA and CDR2 is YNFKEQ in the germline V gene. This CDR3 is 12 amino acids long. DNA of the CDR3: TGTGCCAGCAGCCAGGGGGCGGATGGCTACACCTTC. It encodes CASSQGADGYTF.

The V and J genes are TRBV14 and TRBJ1-2; the D gene is possibly TRBD1 (6 bases). Germline loops: CDR1 SGHDN, CDR2 FVKESK. This CDR3 has 15 amino acids. V shed 4 bases and J shed 1 base, with 13 bases lying between them. CDR3 amino acids: CASSPLDRLNYGYTF. The CDR3 DNA reads as TGTGCCAGCAGCCCCCTGGACAGACTTAACTATGGCTACACCTTC.

This clone came up a few times. J is TRBJ2-7 and V is TRBV19, with 8 bases that match TRBD1. CDR3 length: 14 amino acids. Trimming at V came to 5 bases and at J to 0 bases, leaving 3 bases not matched to a gene. Germline V gene lookup returns CDR1 LNHDA and CDR2 SQIVND (reference sequence). The CDR3 sequence is CASSFDRGSYEQYF. CDR3 nucleotide sequence: TGTGCCAGTAGTTTCGACAGGGGCTCCTACGAGCAGTACTTC. Complete variable domain (other parts from reference TRBV19 and TRBJ2-7): DGGITQSPKYLFRKEGQNVTLSCEQNLNHDAMYWYRQDPGQGLRLIYYSQIVNDFQKGDIAEGYSVSREKKESFPLTVTSAQKNPTAFYLCASSFDRGSYEQYFGPGTRLTVT.

The rearrangement links TRBV27 to TRBJ2-2; TRBD2 might be the D (7 bases). Trimming removed 6 bases from V and 3 bases from J, with 11 bases in between. This CDR3 comprises 14 residues. Germline V gives CDR1 MNHEY, CDR2 SMNVEV (reference sequence). CDR3 amino acids: CASSPGGYTGELFF. The CDR3 DNA sequence: TGTGCCAGCAGCCCGGGGGGCTACACCGGGGAGCTGTTTTTT.

This clone was counted only a few times. V and J are TRBV30 and TRBJ2-5, with a weak D call TRBD2 (5 bases). V lost 0 bases to trimming and J lost 7 bases, with 18 bases between them. This CDR3 region has 15 residues. CDR1 GTSNPN and CDR2 SVGIG come from the germline V gene (reference sequence). The CDR3 here is CAWSVRSSQGGTQYF. The CDR3 nucleotides read TGTGCCTGGAGTGTACGGTCCTCCCAAGGAGGGACCCAGTACTTC.

The chain carries TRBV14 and TRBJ1-2; a weak D match, TRBD1 (5 bases). Trimming took off 1 base at V and 7 bases at J, with 10 bases between the two ends. Germline-derived CDR1 and CDR2 are SGHDN and FVKESK. CDR3 size: 13 residues. The DNA for the CDR3 is TGTGCCAGCAGCCAAGTCACAGGATCTGGCTACACCTTC. It encodes CASSQVTGSGYTF.

The rearrangement uses TRBV30 and TRBJ2-3; TRBD2 aligns across 8 bases. V lost 2 bases, J lost 3 bases, and 4 bases stayed unmatched. Germline CDR1 and CDR2: GTSNPN and SVGIG (reference sequence). The CDR3 loop spans 14 amino acids. The CDR3 loop reads CAWSTGGATDTQYF. The CDR3 DNA sequence: TGTGCCTGGAGTACCGGGGGGGCGACAGATACGCAGTATTTT. Combining the CDR3 with reference TRBV30 and TRBJ2-3 gives the whole variable domain SQTIHQWPATLVQPVGSPLSLECTVEGTSNPNLYWYRQAAGRGLQLLFYSVGIGQISSEVPQNLSASRPQDRQFILSSKKLLLSDSGFYLCAWSTGGATDTQYFGPGTRLTVL.

The chain has TRBV5-1 and TRBJ2-5; TRBD2 might be the D (6 bases). V was pared by 7 bases and J by 4 bases, with 14 bases between. Germline values: CDR1 SGHRS, CDR2 YFSETQ. The CDR3 runs 13 residues. The CDR3 loop is CASRDSLPETQYF. The CDR3 coding sequence is TGCGCCAGCCGGGACTCCCTGCCAGAGACCCAGTACTTC.

This clone was seen more than once but under ten times. The chain carries TRBV28 and TRBJ2-1; 7 nucleotides line up with TRBD2. In germline, CDR1 is MDHEN, CDR2 SYDVKM. The CDR3 covers 14 residues. The trim removed 4 bases at V and 4 bases at J, leaving 4 bases unmatched. The CDR3 sequence: CASSSSGAYNEQFF. As DNA, the CDR3 is TGTGCCAGCAGTTCCAGCGGGGCATACAATGAGCAGTTCTTC.

This clone is medium-sized in the sample. This rearrangement joins TRBV20-1 to TRBJ1-1, with D possibly matching TRBD1 (6 bases). The CDR3 is made up of 11 amino acids. Germline CDR1 and CDR2: DFQATT and SNEGSKA (reference sequence). V was cut by 3 bases and J by 8 bases, with 10 bases left in between. CDR3 residues: CSARGGGEAFF. CDR3 bases: TGCAGTGCTAGGGGCGGGGGCGAAGCTTTCTTT.